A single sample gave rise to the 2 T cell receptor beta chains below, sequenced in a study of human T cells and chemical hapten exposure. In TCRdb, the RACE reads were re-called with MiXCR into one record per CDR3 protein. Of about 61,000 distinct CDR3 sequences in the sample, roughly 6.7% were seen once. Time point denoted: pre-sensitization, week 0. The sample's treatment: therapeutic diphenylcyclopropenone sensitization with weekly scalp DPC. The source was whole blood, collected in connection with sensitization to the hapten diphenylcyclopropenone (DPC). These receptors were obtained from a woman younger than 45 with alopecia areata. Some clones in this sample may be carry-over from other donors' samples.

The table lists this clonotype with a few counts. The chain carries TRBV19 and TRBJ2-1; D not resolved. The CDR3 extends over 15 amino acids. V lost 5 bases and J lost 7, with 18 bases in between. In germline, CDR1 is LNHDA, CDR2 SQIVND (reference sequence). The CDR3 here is CASSLQRDPRNEQFF. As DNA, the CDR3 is TGTGCCAGTAGTCTTCAAAGGGATCCCCGAAATGAGCAGTTCTTC.

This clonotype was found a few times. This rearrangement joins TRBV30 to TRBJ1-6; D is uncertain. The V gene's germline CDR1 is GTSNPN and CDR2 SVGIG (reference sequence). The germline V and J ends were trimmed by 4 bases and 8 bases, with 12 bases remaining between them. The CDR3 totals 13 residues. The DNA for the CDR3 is TGTGCCTGGACCGGTTCAGCGTATTCACCCCTCCACTTT. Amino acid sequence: CAWTGSAYSPLHF.